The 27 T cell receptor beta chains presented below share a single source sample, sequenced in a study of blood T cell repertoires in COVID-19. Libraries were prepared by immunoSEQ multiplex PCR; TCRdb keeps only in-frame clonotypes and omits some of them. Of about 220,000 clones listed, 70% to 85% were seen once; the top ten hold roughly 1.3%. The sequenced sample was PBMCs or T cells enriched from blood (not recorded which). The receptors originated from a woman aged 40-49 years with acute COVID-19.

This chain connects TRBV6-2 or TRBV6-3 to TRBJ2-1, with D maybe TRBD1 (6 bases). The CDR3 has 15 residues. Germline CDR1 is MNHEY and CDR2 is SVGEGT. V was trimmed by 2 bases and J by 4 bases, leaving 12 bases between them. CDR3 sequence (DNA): TGTGCCAGCAGTTACAGGGCAGGGGCTTACAATGAGCAGTTCTTC. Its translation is CASSYRAGAYNEQFF.

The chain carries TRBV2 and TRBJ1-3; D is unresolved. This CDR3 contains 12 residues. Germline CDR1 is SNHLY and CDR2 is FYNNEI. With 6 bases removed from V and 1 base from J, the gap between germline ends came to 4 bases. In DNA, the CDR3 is TGTGCCAGCAGGTATTCTGGAAACACCATATATTTT. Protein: CASRYSGNTIYF.

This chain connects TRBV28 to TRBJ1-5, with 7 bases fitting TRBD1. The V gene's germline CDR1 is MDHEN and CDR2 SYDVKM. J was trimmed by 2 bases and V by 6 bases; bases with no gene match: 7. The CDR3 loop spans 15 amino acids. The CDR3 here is CASSLGQVGNQPQHF. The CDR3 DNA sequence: TGTGCCAGCAGCCTTGGACAGGTCGGCAATCAGCCCCAGCATTTT. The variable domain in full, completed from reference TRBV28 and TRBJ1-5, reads DVKVTQSSRYLVKRTGEKVFLECVQDMDHENMFWYRQDPGLGLRLIYFSYDVKMKEKGDIPEGYSVSREKKERFSLILESASTNQTSMYLCASSLGQVGNQPQHFGDGTRLSIL.

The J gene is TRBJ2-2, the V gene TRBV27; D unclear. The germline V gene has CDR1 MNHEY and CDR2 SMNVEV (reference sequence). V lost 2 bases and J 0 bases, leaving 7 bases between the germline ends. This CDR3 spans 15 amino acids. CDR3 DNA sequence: TGTGCCAGCAGTTTAGGAGATCCGAACACCGGGGAGCTGTTTTTT. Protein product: CASSLGDPNTGELFF.

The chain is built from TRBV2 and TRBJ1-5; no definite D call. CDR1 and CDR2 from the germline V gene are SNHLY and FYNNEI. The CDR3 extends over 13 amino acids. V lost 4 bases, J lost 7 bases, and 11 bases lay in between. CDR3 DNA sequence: TGTGCCAGCAGTGGGGCGAAAGGCCAGCCCCAGCATTTT. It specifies CASSGAKGQPQHF. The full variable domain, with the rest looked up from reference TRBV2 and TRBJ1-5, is EPEVTQTPSHQVTQMGQEVILRCVPISNHLYFYWYRQILGQKVEFLVSFYNNEISEKSEIFDDQFSVERPDGSNFTLKIRSTKLEDSAMYFCASSGAKGQPQHFGDGTRLSIL.

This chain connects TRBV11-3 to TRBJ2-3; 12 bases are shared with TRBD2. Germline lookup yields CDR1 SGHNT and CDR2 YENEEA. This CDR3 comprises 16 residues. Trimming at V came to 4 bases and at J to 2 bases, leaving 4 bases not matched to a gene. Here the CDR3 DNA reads TGTGCCAGCAGCTCACTAGCGGGGGGTCTCACAGATACGCAGTATTTT. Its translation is CASSSLAGGLTDTQYF.

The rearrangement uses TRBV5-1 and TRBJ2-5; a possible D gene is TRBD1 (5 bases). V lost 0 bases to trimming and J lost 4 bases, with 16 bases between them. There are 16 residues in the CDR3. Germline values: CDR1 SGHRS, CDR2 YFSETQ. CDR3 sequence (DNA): TGCGCCAGCAGCTTGGGACCCCAGGGTTCCGGAGAGACCCAGTACTTC. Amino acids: CASSLGPQGSGETQYF.

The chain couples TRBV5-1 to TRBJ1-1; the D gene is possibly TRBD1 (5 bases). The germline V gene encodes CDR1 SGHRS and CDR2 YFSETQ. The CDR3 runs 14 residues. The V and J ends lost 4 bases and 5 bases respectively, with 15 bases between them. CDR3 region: CASSLGGDGTEAFF. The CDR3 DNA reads TGCGCCAGCAGCCTCGGGGGTGATGGGACTGAAGCTTTCTTT. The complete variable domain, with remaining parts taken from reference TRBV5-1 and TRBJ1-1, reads KAGVTQTPRYLIKTRGQQVTLSCSPISGHRSVSWYQQTPGQGLQFLFEYFSETQRNKGNFPGRFSGRQFSNSRSEMNVSTLELGDSALYLCASSLGGDGTEAFFGQGTRLTVV.

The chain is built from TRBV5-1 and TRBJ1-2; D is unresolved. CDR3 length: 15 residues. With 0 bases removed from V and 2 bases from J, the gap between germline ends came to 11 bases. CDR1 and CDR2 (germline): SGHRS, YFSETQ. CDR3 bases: TGCGCCAGCAGCTTGGACCCTACTGCAAACTATGGCTACACCTTC. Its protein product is CASSLDPTANYGYTF. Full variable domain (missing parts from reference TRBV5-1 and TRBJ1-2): KAGVTQTPRYLIKTRGQQVTLSCSPISGHRSVSWYQQTPGQGLQFLFEYFSETQRNKGNFPGRFSGRQFSNSRSEMNVSTLELGDSALYLCASSLDPTANYGYTFGSGTRLTVV.

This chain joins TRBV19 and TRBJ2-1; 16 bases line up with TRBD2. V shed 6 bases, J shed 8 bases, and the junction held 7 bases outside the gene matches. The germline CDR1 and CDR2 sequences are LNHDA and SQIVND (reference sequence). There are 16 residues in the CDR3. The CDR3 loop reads CASSRLGTSGRDEQFF. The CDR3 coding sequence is TGTGCCAGTAGCCGGCTCGGGACTAGCGGGAGGGATGAGCAGTTCTTC.

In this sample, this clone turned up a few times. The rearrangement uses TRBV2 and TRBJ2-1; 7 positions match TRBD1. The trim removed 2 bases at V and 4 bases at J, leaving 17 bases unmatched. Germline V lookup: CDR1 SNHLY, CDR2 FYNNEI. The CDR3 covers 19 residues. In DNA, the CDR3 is TGTGCCAGCAGTGAATTATGGGGAATCGGGACAGAGACATACAATGAGCAGTTCTTC. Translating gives CASSELWGIGTETYNEQFF.

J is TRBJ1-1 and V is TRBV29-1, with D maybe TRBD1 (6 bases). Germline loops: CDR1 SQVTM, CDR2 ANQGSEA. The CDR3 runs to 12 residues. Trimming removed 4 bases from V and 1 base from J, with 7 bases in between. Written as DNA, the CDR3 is TGCAGCGTTGTGGGGGCGAACACTGAAGCTTTCTTT. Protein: CSVVGANTEAFF.

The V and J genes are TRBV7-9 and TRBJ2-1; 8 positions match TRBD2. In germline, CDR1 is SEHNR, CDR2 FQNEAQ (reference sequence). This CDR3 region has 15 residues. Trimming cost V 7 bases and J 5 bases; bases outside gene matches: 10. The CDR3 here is CASTPGAGENNEQFF. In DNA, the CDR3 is TGTGCCAGCACCCCGGGAGCGGGGGAGAACAATGAGCAGTTCTTC. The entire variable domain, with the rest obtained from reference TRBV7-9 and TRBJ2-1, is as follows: DTGVSQNPRHKITKRGQNVTFRCDPISEHNRLYWYRQTLGQGPEFLTYFQNEAQLEKSRLLSDRFSAERPKGSFSTLEIQRTEQGDSAMYLCASTPGAGENNEQFFGPGTRLTVL.

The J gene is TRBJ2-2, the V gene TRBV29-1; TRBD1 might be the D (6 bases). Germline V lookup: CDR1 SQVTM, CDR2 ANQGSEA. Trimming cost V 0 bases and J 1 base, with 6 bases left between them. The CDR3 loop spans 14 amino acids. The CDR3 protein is CSVEEGQNTGELFF. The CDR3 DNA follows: TGCAGCGTTGAAGAGGGACAGAACACCGGGGAGCTGTTTTTT.

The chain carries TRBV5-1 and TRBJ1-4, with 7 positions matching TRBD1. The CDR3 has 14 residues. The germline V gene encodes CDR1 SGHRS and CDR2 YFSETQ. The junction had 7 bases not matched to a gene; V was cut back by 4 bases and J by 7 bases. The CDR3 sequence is CASSRQGVSEKLFF. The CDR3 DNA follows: TGCGCCAGCAGCCGACAGGGAGTGTCTGAAAAACTGTTTTTT.

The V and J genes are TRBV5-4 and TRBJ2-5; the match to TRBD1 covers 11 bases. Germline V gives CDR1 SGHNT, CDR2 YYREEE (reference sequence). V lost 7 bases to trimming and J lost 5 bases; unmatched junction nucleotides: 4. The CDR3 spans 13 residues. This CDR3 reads CASGGQGDETQYF. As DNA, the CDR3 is TGTGCCAGCGGGGGACAGGGGGACGAGACCCAGTACTTC.

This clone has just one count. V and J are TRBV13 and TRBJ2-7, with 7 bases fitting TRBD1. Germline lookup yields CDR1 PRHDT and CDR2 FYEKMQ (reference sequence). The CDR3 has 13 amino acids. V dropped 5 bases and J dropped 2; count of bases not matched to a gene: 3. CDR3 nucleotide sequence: TGTGCCAGCAGCCCAGACAGGGCCTACGAGCAGTACTTC. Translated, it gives CASSPDRAYEQYF.

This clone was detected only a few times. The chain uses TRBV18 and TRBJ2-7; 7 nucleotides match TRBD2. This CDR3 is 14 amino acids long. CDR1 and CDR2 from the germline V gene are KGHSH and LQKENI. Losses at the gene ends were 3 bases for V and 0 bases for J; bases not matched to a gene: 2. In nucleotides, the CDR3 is TGTGCCAGCTCACCGGCTAGCGGCTCCTACGAGCAGTACTTC. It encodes CASSPASGSYEQYF. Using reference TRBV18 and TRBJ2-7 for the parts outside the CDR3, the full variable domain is NAGVMQNPRHLVRRRGQEARLRCSPMKGHSHVYWYRQLPEEGLKFMVYLQKENIIDESGMPKERFSAEFPKEGPSILRIQQVVRGDSAAYFCASSPASGSYEQYFGPGTRLTVT.

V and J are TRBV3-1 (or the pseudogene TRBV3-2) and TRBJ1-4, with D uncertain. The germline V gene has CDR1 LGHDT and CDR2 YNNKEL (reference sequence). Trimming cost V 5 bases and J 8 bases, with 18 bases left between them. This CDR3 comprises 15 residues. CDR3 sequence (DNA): TGTGCCAGCAGCATGGCAACACCTCGGAGGGAAAAACTGTTTTTT. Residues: CASSMATPRREKLFF.

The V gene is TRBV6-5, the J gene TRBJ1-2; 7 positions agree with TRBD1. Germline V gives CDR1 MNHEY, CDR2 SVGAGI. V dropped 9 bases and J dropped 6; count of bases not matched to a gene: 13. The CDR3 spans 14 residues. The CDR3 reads CASTRQGSSDGYTF. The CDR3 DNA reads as TGTGCCAGTACCCGACAGGGCTCCTCTGATGGCTACACCTTC.

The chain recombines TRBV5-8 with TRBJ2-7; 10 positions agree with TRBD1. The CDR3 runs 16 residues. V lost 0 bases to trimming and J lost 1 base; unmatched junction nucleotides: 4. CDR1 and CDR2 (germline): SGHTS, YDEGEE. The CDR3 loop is CASSLVGTGVSYEQYF. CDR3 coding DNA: TGTGCCAGCAGCTTGGTGGGGACAGGGGTATCCTACGAGCAGTACTTC. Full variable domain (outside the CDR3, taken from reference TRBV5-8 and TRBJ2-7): EAGVTQSPTHLIKTRGQQATLRCSPISGHTSVYWYQQALGLGLQFLLWYDEGEERNRGNFPPRFSGRQFPNYSSELNVNALELEDSALYLCASSLVGTGVSYEQYFGPGTRLTVT.

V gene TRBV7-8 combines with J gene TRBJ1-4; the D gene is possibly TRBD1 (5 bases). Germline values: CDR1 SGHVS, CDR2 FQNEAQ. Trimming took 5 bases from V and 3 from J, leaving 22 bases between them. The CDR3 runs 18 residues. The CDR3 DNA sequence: TGTGCCAGCAGCCCGCGGGGGTTGTTTACTGGTGCTAATGAAAAACTGTTTTTT. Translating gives CASSPRGLFTGANEKLFF.

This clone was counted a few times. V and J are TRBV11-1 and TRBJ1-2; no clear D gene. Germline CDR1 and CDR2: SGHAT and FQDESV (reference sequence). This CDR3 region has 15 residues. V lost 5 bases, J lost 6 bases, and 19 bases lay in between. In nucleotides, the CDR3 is TGTGCCAGCAGCCCCCGGGGAGGCCCCCGAGATGGCTACACCTTC. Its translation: CASSPRGGPRDGYTF.

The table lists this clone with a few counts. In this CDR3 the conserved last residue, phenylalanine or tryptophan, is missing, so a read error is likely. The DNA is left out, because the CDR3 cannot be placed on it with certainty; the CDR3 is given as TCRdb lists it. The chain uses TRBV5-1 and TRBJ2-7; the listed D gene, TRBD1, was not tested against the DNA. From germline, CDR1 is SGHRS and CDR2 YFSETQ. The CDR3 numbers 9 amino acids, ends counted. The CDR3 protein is CASSLALGA.

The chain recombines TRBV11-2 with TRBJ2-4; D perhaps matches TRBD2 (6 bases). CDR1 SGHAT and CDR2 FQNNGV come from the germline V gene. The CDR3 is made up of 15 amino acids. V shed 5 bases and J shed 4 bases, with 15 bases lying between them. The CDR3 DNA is TGTGCCAGCAGCCACGAGGGAGGCCAGAAAAACATTCAGTACTTC. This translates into CASSHEGGQKNIQYF.

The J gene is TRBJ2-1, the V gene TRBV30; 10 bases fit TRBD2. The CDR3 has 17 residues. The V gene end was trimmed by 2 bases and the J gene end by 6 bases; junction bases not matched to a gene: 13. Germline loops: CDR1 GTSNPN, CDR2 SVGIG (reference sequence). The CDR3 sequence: CAWSPQAGTSVSNEQFF. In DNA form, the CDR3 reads TGTGCCTGGAGTCCTCAGGCCGGGACTAGCGTGAGCAATGAGCAGTTCTTC.

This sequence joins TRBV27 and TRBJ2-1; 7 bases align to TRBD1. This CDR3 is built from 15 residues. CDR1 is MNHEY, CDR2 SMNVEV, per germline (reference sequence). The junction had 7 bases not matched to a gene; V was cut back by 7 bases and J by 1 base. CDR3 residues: CASTDRVSSYNEQFF. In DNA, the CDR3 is TGTGCCAGCACTGACAGGGTCTCTTCCTACAATGAGCAGTTCTTC.